This record looks at one T cell receptor beta chain sequence and its context. This specimen comes from a study of blood T cell repertoires in COVID-19. Per germline, CDR1 SGHVS and CDR2 FNYEAQ. The CDR3 is 12 residues long. Trimming removed 2 bases at V and 6 bases at J, with 8 bases between. Measured with immunoSEQ multiplex PCR; TCRdb has only the in-frame clones, and not every one. Of more than 250,000 clones listed, about 85% were seen once; the top ten hold about 3.5%. The genes are TRBV7-6 and TRBJ2-7; D is perhaps TRBD2 (5 bases). Input material: peripheral blood. This clonotype was sampled from a man between 18 and 29 years old with active or convalescent COVID-19. CDR3 region: CASSLIAGEQYF. CDR3 DNA: TGTGCCAGCAGCTTAATTGCGGGCGAGCAGTACTTC.